These T cell receptor beta chains were read from a single sample in a study of blood T cell repertoires in COVID-19. Sequenced by immunoSEQ multiplex PCR; TCRdb stores in-frame clones only, minus some. Seen here are about 140,000 clones, 60% to 80% observed once, and the top ten hold about 3.2%. What was sequenced was PBMCs or T cells enriched from blood (not recorded which). These receptors all come from a woman in her forties or fifties who had recovered from COVID-19. Each CDR3 is given with its conserved first and last residue. A D gene is named only where the DNA matches it firmly. Only part of the rows carry a size: once, few, many, or a class if the clone is expanded.

D gene,V gene,clone size,J gene,CDR3 DNA,CDR3 protein
TRBD2,TRBV7-8,NA,TRBJ2-1,TGTGCCAGCAGCTCCGGGTCTAGCGGTTACAATGAGCAGTTCTTC,CASSSGSSGYNEQFF
TRBD1,TRBV27,few,TRBJ1-3,TGTGCCAGCAGTCTCGACAGGGGGCCTGGAAACACCATATATTTT,CASSLDRGPGNTIYF
TRBD1,TRBV19,NA,TRBJ1-4,TGTGCCAGTAGTACACAGGGGGCGGAGGTAAAACTGTTTTTT,CASSTQGAEVKLFF
NA,TRBV4-1,NA,TRBJ1-1,TGCGCCAGCAGCCAAGATCCCATTGGGACATTTGAAGCTTTCTTT,CASSQDPIGTFEAFF
TRBD1,TRBV12-3/TRBV12-4,NA,TRBJ1-1,TGTGCCAGCAGTTACTACAGGGGTACTGAAGCTTTCTTT,CASSYYRGTEAFF
TRBD2,TRBV5-6,many,TRBJ2-3,TGTGCCAGCAGCTTGGCCCTTAGGCTAGCGGGCCACACAGATACGCAGTATTTT,CASSLALRLAGHTDTQYF
NA,TRBV19,NA,TRBJ2-2,TGTGCCAGTATCCTGAGCGGGTTGAACACCGGGGAGCTGTTTTTT,CASILSGLNTGELFF
TRBD2,TRBV5-4,few,TRBJ2-5,TGTGCCAGCAGCCACGGACTAGCGGGGGGCGAAGAGACCCAGTACTTC,CASSHGLAGGEETQYF
TRBD1,TRBV19,NA,TRBJ1-3,TGTGCCAGTAGTGATCGCGGGACAGGGGGTTTGGACACCATATATTTT,CASSDRGTGGLDTIYF
NA,TRBV29-1,NA,TRBJ1-1,TGCAGCGTTGAATGGGGCCTCACTGAAGCTTTCTTT,CSVEWGLTEAFF
TRBD1,TRBV19,NA,TRBJ1-1,TGTGCCAGTAGAGGACAGGGGATGAACACTGAAGCTTTCTTT,CASRGQGMNTEAFF
TRBD2,TRBV25-1,NA,TRBJ2-5,TGTGCCAGTTCACTAGCGGGAGTAGGAGAGACCCAGTACTTC,CASSLAGVGETQYF
TRBD1,TRBV9,NA,TRBJ2-1,TGTGCCAGCAGCGTGCTCTCAGGGACAGGGGGACACAATGAGCAGTTCTTC,CASSVLSGTGGHNEQFF
NA,TRBV11-2,NA,TRBJ1-3,TGTGCCAGCAGCTGGTCAGGGACTGGAAACACCATATATTTT,CASSWSGTGNTIYF
TRBD1,TRBV18,NA,TRBJ1-2,TGTGCCAGCTCACCCCTGACAGGGCGGGATAACTATGGCTACACCTTC,CASSPLTGRDNYGYTF
TRBD1,TRBV4-1,NA,TRBJ2-3,TGCGCCAGCAGCCAAGAACCGGGACAGGGGTCAGATACGCAGTATTTT,CASSQEPGQGSDTQYF
NA,TRBV10-1,NA,TRBJ2-2,TGCGCCAGCGCCGATGGGGGGACCGAAATTAACACCGGGGAGCTGTTTTTT,CASADGGTEINTGELFF
NA,TRBV4-1,NA,TRBJ1-3,TGCGCCAGCAGCCGATCTCATACAGGCTCAACTGGAAACACCATATATTTT,CASSRSHTGSTGNTIYF
TRBD2,TRBV5-4,NA,TRBJ2-1,TGTGCCAGCGGGACTAGCGGGAAGTACAATGAGCAGTTCTTC,CASGTSGKYNEQFF
TRBD2,TRBV5-1,NA,TRBJ2-2,TGCGCCAGCCGGATTGTAGCGGGGGTTACCGGGGAGCTGTTTTTT,CASRIVAGVTGELFF
NA,TRBV6-4,NA,TRBJ2-3,TGTGCCAGCAGTGTTTCAGGGGGGAGCACAGATACGCAGTATTTT,CASSVSGGSTDTQYF
NA,TRBV2,NA,TRBJ1-2,TGTGCCAGCAGTGATCACGTAAGCCGCTTAATTAGCAACTATGGCTACACCTTC,CASSDHVSRLISNYGYTF
TRBD1,TRBV28,NA,TRBJ1-2,TGTGCCAGCAGTTCAAGTTTCAGGCAGGGGGGTTTGAAGGATGGCTACACCTTC,CASSSSFRQGGLKDGYTF
TRBD1,TRBV13,NA,TRBJ1-1,TGTGCCAGCAGCAGGATCCAGGGGACAGTGAACACTGAAGCTTTCTTT,CASSRIQGTVNTEAFF
TRBD2,TRBV3-1/TRBV3-2,once,TRBJ2-1,TGTGCCAGCAGCCAAGACGGGACTAGCGGGGTCAATGAGCAGTTCTTC,CASSQDGTSGVNEQFF
NA,TRBV19,many,TRBJ2-7,TGTGCCAGTAGTATTAAACAGGGAGTATCCTACGAGCAGTACTTC,CASSIKQGVSYEQYF
TRBD1,TRBV12-3/TRBV12-4,NA,TRBJ2-7,TGTGCCAGCACCGGGTCGGGACAGGGACCGCAGTACTTC,CASTGSGQGPQYF